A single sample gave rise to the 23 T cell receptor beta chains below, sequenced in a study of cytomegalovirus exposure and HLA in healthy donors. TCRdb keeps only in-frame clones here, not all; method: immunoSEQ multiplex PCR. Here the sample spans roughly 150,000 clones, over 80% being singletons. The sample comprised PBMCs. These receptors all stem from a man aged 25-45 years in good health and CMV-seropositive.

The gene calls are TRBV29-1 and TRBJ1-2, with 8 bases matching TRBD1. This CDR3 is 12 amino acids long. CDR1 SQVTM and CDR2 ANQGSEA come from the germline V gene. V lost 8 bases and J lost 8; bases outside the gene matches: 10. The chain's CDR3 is CSLLLQGDGYTF. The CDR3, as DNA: TGCAGCCTGTTGTTACAGGGGGACGGCTACACCTTC.

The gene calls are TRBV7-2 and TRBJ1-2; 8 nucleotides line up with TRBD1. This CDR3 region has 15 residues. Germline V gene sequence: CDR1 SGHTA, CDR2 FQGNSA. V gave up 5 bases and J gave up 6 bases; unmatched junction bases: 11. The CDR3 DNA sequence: TGTGCCAGCAGCCCCGCAGGCAGGGGGCTGAATGGCTACACCTTC. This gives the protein CASSPAGRGLNGYTF.

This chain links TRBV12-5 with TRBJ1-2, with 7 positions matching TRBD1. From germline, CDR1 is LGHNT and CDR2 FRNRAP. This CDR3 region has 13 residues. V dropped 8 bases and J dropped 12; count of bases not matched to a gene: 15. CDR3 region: CASTATQGQGDTF. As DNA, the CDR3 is TGTGCTAGTACCGCCACGCAGGGGCAGGGGGACACCTTC. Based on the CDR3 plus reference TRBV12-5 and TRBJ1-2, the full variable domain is DARVTQTPRHKVTEMGQEVTMRCQPILGHNTVFWYRQTMMQGLELLAYFRNRAPLDDSGMPKDRFSAEMPDATLATLKIQPSEPRDSAVYFCASTATQGQGDTFGSGTRLTVV.

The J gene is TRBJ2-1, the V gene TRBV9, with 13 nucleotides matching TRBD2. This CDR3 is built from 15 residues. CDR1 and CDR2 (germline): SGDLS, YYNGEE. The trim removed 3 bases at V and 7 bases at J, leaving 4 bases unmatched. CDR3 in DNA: TGTGCCAGCAGCGCCACTAGCGGGGGGGTGAATGAGCAGTTCTTC. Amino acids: CASSATSGGVNEQFF.

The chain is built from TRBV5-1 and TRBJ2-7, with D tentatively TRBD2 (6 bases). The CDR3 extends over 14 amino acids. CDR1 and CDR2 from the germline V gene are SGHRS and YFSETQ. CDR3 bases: TGCGCGAGCTCGGTCGGAGCGGGCTCCTACGAGCAGTACTTC. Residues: CASSVGAGSYEQYF. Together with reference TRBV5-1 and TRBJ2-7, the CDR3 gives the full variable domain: KAGVTQTPRYLIKTRGQQVTLSCSPISGHRSVSWYQQTPGQGLQFLFEYFSETQRNKGNFPGRFSGRQFSNSRSEMNVSTLELGDSALYLCASSVGAGSYEQYFGPGTRLTVT.

CDR3 nucleotides: TGTGCCTGGACCCTCGGTGGGCTAGCGGGGGCCTTCGGGGATACGCAGTATTTT. Translation: CAWTLGGLAGAFGDTQYF. V usage is TRBV30 and J usage is TRBJ2-3; the match to TRBD2 covers 10 bases. The CDR3 is made up of 18 amino acids. With V trimmed by 4 bases and J by 6 bases, 19 bases remained unmatched. Per germline, CDR1 GTSNPN and CDR2 SVGIG (reference sequence).

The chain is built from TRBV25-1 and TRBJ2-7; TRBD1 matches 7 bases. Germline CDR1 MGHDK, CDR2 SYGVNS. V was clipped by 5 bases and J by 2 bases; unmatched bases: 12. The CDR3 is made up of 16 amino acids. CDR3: CASSIGRQGPPYEQYF. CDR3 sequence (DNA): TGTGCCAGCAGTATAGGGCGACAGGGTCCCCCCTACGAGCAGTACTTC.

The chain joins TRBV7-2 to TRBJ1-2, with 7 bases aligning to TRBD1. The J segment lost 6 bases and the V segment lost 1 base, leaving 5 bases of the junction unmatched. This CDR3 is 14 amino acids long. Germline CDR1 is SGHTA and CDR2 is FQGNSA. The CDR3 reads CASSLGAGGHGYTF. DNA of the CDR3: TGTGCCAGCAGCTTAGGGGCAGGGGGTCATGGCTACACCTTC.

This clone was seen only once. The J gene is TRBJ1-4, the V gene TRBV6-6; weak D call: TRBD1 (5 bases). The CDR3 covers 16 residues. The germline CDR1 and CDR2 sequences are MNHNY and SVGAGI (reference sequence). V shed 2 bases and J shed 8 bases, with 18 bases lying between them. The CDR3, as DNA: TGTGCCAGCAGTTACCGCCTGGGCCCTAGGGGCGAAAAACTGTTTTTT. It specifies CASSYRLGPRGEKLFF.

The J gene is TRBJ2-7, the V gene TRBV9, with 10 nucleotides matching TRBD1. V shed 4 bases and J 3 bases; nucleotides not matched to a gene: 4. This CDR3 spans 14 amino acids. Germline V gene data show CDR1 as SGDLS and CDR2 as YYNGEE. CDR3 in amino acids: CASSSGTGVYEQYF. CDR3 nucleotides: TGTGCCAGCAGCTCGGGGACAGGGGTCTACGAGCAGTACTTC.

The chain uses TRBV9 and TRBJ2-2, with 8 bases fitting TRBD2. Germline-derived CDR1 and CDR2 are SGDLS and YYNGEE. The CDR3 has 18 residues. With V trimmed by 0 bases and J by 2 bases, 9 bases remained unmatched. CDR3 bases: TGTGCCAGCAGCGTAGACGGTAGCGGGGACGAAAACACCGGGGAGCTGTTTTTT. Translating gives CASSVDGSGDENTGELFF.

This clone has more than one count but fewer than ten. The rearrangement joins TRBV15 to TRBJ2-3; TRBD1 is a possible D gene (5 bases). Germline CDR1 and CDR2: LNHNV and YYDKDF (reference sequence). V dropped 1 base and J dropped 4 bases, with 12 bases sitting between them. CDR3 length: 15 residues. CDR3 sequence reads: CATSRVGLPSDTQYF. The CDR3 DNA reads TGTGCCACCAGCAGAGTGGGGCTACCGTCAGATACGCAGTATTTT.

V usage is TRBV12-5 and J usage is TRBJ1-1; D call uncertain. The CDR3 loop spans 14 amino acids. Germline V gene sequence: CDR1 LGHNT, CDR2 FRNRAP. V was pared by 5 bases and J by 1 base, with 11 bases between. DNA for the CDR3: TGTGCTAGTGGTGCCGAGATCAAGAACACTGAAGCTTTCTTT. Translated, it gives CASGAEIKNTEAFF.

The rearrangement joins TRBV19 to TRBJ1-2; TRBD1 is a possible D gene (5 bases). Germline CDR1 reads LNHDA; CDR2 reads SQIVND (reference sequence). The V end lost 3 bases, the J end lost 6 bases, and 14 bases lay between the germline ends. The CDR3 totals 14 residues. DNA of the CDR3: TGTGCCAGTAGTATTGGGCCAGGGCTCGATGGCTACACCTTC. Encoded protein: CASSIGPGLDGYTF.

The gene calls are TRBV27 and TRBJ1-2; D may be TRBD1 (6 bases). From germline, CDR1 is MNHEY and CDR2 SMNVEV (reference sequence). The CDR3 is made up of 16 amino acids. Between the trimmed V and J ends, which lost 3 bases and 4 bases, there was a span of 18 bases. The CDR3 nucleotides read TGTGCCAGCAGTTTCTTGACCCGGGGGGCTTTCTATGGCTACACCTTC. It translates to CASSFLTRGAFYGYTF.

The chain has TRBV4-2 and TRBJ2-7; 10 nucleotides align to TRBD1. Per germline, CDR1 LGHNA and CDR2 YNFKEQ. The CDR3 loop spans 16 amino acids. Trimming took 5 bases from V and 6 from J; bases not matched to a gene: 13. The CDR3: CASSVPPGTGVGEQYF. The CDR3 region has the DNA TGTGCCAGCAGCGTACCCCCCGGGACAGGGGTCGGCGAGCAGTACTTC.

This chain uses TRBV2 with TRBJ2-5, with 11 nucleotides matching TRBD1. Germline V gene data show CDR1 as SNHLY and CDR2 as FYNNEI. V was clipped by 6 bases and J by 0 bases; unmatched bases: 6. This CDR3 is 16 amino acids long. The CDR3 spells CASSKGTGGYQETQYF. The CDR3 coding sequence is TGTGCCAGCAGCAAGGGGACAGGGGGGTACCAAGAGACCCAGTACTTC.

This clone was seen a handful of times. CDR3 sequence (DNA): TGCAGCGTGCCGACAGTGCACTATGGCTACACCTTC. It translates to CSVPTVHYGYTF. V and J are TRBV29-1 and TRBJ1-2; possible D gene TRBD1, 5 bases. Germline loops: CDR1 SQVTM, CDR2 ANQGSEA. Trimming removed 6 bases from V and 3 bases from J, with 11 bases in between. This CDR3 region has 12 residues.

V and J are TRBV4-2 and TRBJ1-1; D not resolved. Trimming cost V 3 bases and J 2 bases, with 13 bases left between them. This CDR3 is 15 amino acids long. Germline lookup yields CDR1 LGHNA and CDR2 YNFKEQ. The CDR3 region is CASSQTFGENTEAFF. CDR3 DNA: TGTGCCAGCAGCCAGACTTTCGGGGAAAACACTGAAGCTTTCTTT.

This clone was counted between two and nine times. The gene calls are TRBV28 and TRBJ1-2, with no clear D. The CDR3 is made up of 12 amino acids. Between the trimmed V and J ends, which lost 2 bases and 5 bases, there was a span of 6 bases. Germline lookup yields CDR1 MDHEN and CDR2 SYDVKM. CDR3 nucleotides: TGTGCCAGCAGTTTAGTCAGTTATGGCTACACCTTC. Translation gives CASSLVSYGYTF.

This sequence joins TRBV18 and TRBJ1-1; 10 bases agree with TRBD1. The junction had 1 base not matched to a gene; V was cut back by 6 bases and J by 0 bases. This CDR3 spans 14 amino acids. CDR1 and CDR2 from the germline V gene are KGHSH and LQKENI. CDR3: CASSGQGVNTEAFF. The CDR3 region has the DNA TGTGCCAGCTCTGGACAGGGGGTGAACACTGAAGCTTTCTTT.

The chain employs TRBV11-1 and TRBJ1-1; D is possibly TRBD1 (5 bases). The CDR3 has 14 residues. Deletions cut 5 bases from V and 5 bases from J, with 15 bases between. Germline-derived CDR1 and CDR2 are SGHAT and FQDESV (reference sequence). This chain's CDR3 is CASSQWGVGTEAFF. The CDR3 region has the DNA TGTGCCAGCAGCCAGTGGGGGGTCGGGACTGAAGCTTTCTTT.

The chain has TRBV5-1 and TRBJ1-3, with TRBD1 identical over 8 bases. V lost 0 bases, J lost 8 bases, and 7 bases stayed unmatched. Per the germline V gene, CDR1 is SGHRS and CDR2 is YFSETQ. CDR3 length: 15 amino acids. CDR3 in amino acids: CASSLGPGGRDTIYF. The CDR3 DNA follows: TGCGCCAGCAGCTTGGGTCCAGGGGGCAGGGACACCATATATTTT.